The 6 T cell receptor beta chains presented below share a single source sample, sequenced in a study of cytomegalovirus exposure and HLA in healthy donors. In the PCR, 60 Vbeta and 13 Jbeta primers were used. Assay: immunoSEQ multiplex PCR; the TCRdb copy retains only in-frame clones and omits some. The table has about 180,000 clones, about 80% seen once. The material sequenced was PBMCs. Every receptor here comes from a man aged 35 to 55 in good health and CMV-seronegative.

The chain carries TRBV5-4 and TRBJ1-1; D perhaps matches TRBD1 (6 bases). Trimming took off 0 bases at V and 0 bases at J, with 15 bases between the two ends. Germline CDR1 reads SGHNT; CDR2 reads YYREEE (reference sequence). The CDR3 consists of 17 residues. This CDR3 is CASSLGDTGLLNTEAFF. The CDR3 DNA follows: TGTGCCAGCAGCTTGGGGGACACTGGACTGCTGAACACTGAAGCTTTCTTT.

This clone was counted between two and nine times. Other DNA sequences in this specimen translate into the identical CDR3. This chain links TRBV7-9 with TRBJ2-7; D might be TRBD2 (5 bases). Trimming removed 4 bases from V and 0 bases from J, with 7 bases in between. This CDR3 is 13 amino acids long. Looked up from germline, CDR1 is SEHNR and CDR2 is FQNEAQ (reference sequence). In nucleotides, the CDR3 is TGTGCCAGCAGCTCACGGGACTCCTACGAGCAGTACTTC. Amino acids: CASSSRDSYEQYF.

The chain combines TRBV30 with TRBJ2-1, with 12 bases identical to TRBD1. The CDR3 sequence is 18 residues long. With V trimmed by 5 bases and J by 0 bases, 11 bases remained unmatched. Germline lookup yields CDR1 GTSNPN and CDR2 SVGIG (reference sequence). CDR3 residues: CAWSRDRGLPSSYNEQFF. The CDR3 nucleotides are TGTGCCTGGTCCCGGGACAGGGGGCTTCCCAGCTCCTACAATGAGCAGTTCTTC.

This chain links TRBV7-2 with TRBJ2-7; 8 bases align to TRBD1. The CDR3 loop spans 16 amino acids. In germline, CDR1 is SGHTA, CDR2 FQGNSA. After removal of 0 bases from V and 4 bases from J, the junction contained 8 bases not matched to a gene. Here the CDR3 reads CASSLAGQGGLYEQYF. CDR3 coding DNA: TGTGCCAGCAGCTTAGCAGGACAGGGAGGACTTTACGAGCAGTACTTC. Filled out from reference TRBV7-2 and TRBJ2-7, the complete variable domain reads GAGVSQSPSNKVTEKGKDVELRCDPISGHTALYWYRQSLGQGLEFLIYFQGNSAPDKSGLPSDRFSAERTGGSVSTLTIQRTQQEDSAVYLCASSLAGQGGLYEQYFGPGTRLTVT.

The chain couples TRBV6-5 to TRBJ2-5; 8 bases match TRBD1. CDR1 and CDR2 (germline): MNHEY, SVGAGI. The CDR3 has 15 residues. V was pared by 2 bases and J by 4 bases, with 6 bases of the junction left unmatched. The CDR3 DNA reads TGTGCCAGCAGTTACGGACAGGGATTAGGAGAGACCCAGTACTTC. The encoded protein is CASSYGQGLGETQYF.

This clone was found a few times. The chain's CDR3 is CASSPAGGYTF. The CDR3, as DNA: TGCGCCAGCAGCCCGGCCGGGGGCTACACCTTC. This chain connects TRBV5-1 to TRBJ1-2; D unclear. Trimming pared 4 bases from V and 8 bases from J, leaving 9 bases between. CDR1 is SGHRS and CDR2 is YFSETQ in the germline V gene. There are 11 residues in the CDR3.